These T cell receptor beta chains were read from a single sample in a study of T cells in Graves' hyperthyroidism and ophthalmopathy. TCRdb passed the multiplex PCR reads through MiXCR, listing each CDR3 protein once. Counted here are 560,000 or so distinct CDR3 sequences, 15% to 20% occurring once; the ten biggest clones make up over 45%. The sequenced sample consisted of blood. The source is a man aged 40-50 years with Graves' ophthalmopathy. The CDR3 runs from the conserved cysteine through the conserved F or W. A D gene is named only where the DNA matches it firmly. Clone size is stated in some rows and not others, as once, few, many or a class when expanded.

j_call v_call clone_size d_call cdr3_nt cdr3_aa
TRBJ2-1 TRBV7-9 few NA TGTGCCAGCAGCTTAGTAGTGGGGCGCATGCAGTTCTTC CASSLVVGRMQFF
TRBJ1-6 TRBV2 few NA TGTGCTTCCAGCGTCACCGAAAATTCACCCCTCCACTTT CASSVTENSPLHF
TRBJ2-1 TRBV20-1 NA NA TGCAGTGCTCAAACGGATCACCGCCACTACAATGAGCAGTTCTTC CSAQTDHRHYNEQFF
TRBJ1-4 TRBV7-9 NA TRBD1 TGTGCCAGCAGCTTAGAGGGACAGCCTAATGAAAAACTGTTTTTT CASSLEGQPNEKLFF
TRBJ1-2 TRBV3-1 few NA TGTGCCAGCAGCCGGCTGGACCGAGGAGGTAGCTATGGCTACACCTTC CASSRLDRGGSYGYTF
TRBJ1-1 TRBV6-1 many NA TGTGCCAGCAGGAACAGTAACACAAACACTGAAGCTTTCTTT CASRNSNTNTEAFF
TRBJ2-7 TRBV28 many TRBD2 TGTGCCAGCAAAATGGGAACTAGCGGGTTATACGAGCAGTACTTC CASKMGTSGLYEQYF
TRBJ2-3 TRBV27 NA TRBD1 TGTGCCAGCAGTTCTCACAGGGGGCGCGCGGGGTCAGATACGCAGTATTTT CASSSHRGRAGSDTQYF
TRBJ1-3 TRBV6-5 NA NA TGTGCCAGCAGTTACGGAAGTGTGGCTGGAAACACCATATATTTT CASSYGSVAGNTIYF
TRBJ2-3 TRBV5-1 NA NA TGTGCCAGCAGCTGGGGTGAGGGAGTGAACACAGATACGCAGTATTTT CASSWGEGVNTDTQYF
TRBJ2-5 TRBV7-9 many NA TGTGCCAGCAGCGCCGTTGGGGGGTCAGAGACCCAGTACTTC CASSAVGGSETQYF
TRBJ2-6 TRBV29-1 NA NA TGCAGCGTCCTTGGGACGGCAAGCTCTGGGGCCAACGTCCTGACTTTC CSVLGTASSGANVLTF
TRBJ2-3 TRBV9 NA TRBD2 TGTGCCAGCAGCGTAGAAGCGGGAGGAGCAGATACGCAGTATTTT CASSVEAGGADTQYF
TRBJ1-6 TRBV28 NA NA TGTGCCAGCAGGAAAGTCGGTCAGGGCTCCTATAATTCACCCCTCCACTTT CASRKVGQGSYNSPLHF
TRBJ2-3 TRBV15 NA NA TGTGCCACCAGCAGGGAGGGCCCCCAGACAGATACGCAGTATTTT CATSREGPQTDTQYF
TRBJ2-7 TRBV5-1 once NA TGCGCCAGCAGCGCAGGTCCGGTGGGCAGCTCCTACGAGCAGTACTTC CASSAGPVGSSYEQYF
TRBJ1-1 TRBV12-3/TRBV12-4 NA TRBD1 TGTACCAGCAGTTCCACAGGGGTCTCTGAAGCTTTCTTT CTSSSTGVSEAFF
TRBJ2-7 TRBV5-1 NA NA TGCGCCAGCAGCCCGGAGTCCTGGAGCTACGAGCAGTACTTC CASSPESWSYEQYF
TRBJ1-3 TRBV20-1 NA TRBD1 TGCAGTGCCGCCGGGACAGGGGGCTTTGGAAACACCATATATTTT CSAAGTGGFGNTIYF
TRBJ2-1 TRBV27 NA TRBD1 TGTGCCAGCACCCCCGGGACAGGGGACAATGAGCAGTTCTTC CASTPGTGDNEQFF
TRBJ1-2 TRBV7-9 many NA TGTGCCAGCAGCTCAGGCGGGGACTATGGCTACACCTTC CASSSGGDYGYTF
TRBJ1-1 TRBV5-1 NA NA TGCGCCAGCAGCGAGCTTCCGAACACTGAAGCTTTCTTT CASSELPNTEAFF
TRBJ2-5 TRBV12-3/TRBV12-4 many TRBD2 TGTGCCAGCAGGCCTAGCGGGGGGCGCAAAGAGACCCAGTACTTC CASRPSGGRKETQYF
TRBJ2-7 TRBV29-1 NA TRBD1 TGCAGCGTTGGGGACAGCCCCTACGAGCAGTACTTC CSVGDSPYEQYF
TRBJ2-5 TRBV12-3/TRBV12-4 NA NA TGTGCCAGCAGTCTCCACAGCGCAACGGAGACCCAGTACTTC CASSLHSATETQYF
TRBJ2-7 TRBV20-1 NA TRBD2 TGCAGTGCTTGGGGGGGTCCCCCCTACGAGCAGTACTTC CSAWGGPPYEQYF
TRBJ1-2 TRBV6-1 NA TRBD1 TGTGCCAGCAGCTTAACAGGGGATCGTGGCTACACCTTC CASSLTGDRGYTF
TRBJ2-2 TRBV6-5 few NA TGTGCCAGCAGTTCCCTACAGGTTCCGAACACCGGGGAGCTGTTTTTT CASSSLQVPNTGELFF
TRBJ1-1 TRBV5-4 NA NA TGTGCCAGCAGCTTGCTTACCATGAACACTGAAGCTTTCTTT CASSLLTMNTEAFF
TRBJ1-1 TRBV19 NA NA TGTGCCAGTAGTACGGGTCTTTCCTACACTGAAGCTTTCTTT CASSTGLSYTEAFF
TRBJ2-2 TRBV5-1 NA NA TGCGCCAGCAGCTTGGGTGTGACACCGAACACCGGGGAGCTGTTTTTT CASSLGVTPNTGELFF
TRBJ2-6 TRBV5-1 NA TRBD1 TGTGCCAGCAGTCGACAGGGCTTAGACGTCCTGACTTTC CASSRQGLDVLTF
TRBJ1-5 TRBV3-1 many NA TGTGCCAGCAGCCAATCGACATCAGGAGGCAATCAGCCCCAGCATTTT CASSQSTSGGNQPQHF
TRBJ1-3 TRBV29-1 few NA TGCAGCGTGCACAGTGGAAACACCATATATTTT CSVHSGNTIYF
TRBJ1-1 TRBV6-5 NA TRBD1 TGTGCCAGCAGTTACCCGGGACAGCGTGAAGCTTTCTTT CASSYPGQREAFF
TRBJ1-2 TRBV10-3 few TRBD1 TGTGCCATCAGTGGTCTGAAAACAGGGGACGGCTACACCTTC CAISGLKTGDGYTF
TRBJ2-7 TRBV20-1 many NA TGCAGTGCCAAGATGGTGGGACAACCCTACGAGCAGTACTTC CSAKMVGQPYEQYF
TRBJ2-1 TRBV7-2 few NA TGTGCCAGCAGCCCGCCGGGTCCAAAGCATGAGCAGTTCTTC CASSPPGPKHEQFF
TRBJ1-5 TRBV20-1 once NA TGCAGCTGTGGCGGGTTTAGCAATCAGCCCCAGCATTTT CSCGGFSNQPQHF
TRBJ2-3 TRBV15 NA NA TGTGCCACCAGCAACAGGGGAGGCGCAGATACGCAGTATTTT CATSNRGGADTQYF
TRBJ2-1 TRBV19 many TRBD2 TGTGCCAGTAGTACACTAGCGGGGGTCTGGAATGAGCAGTTCTTC CASSTLAGVWNEQFF
TRBJ1-3 TRBV6-1 NA NA TGTGCCAGCAGTGTCCCCCGGGGGTCTGGAAACACCATATATTTT CASSVPRGSGNTIYF
TRBJ2-3 TRBV4-3 NA NA TGCGCCAGCAGCCCGAGTCCCGCTACCAAAACGCAGTATTTT CASSPSPATKTQYF
TRBJ2-1 TRBV7-2 many NA TGTGCCAGCAGCTTCCTGACGGATGAGCAGTTCTTC CASSFLTDEQFF
TRBJ1-2 TRBV11-2 few NA TGTGCCAGCAGCTTATATAGTGTCGGAAGGAGCTACACCTTC CASSLYSVGRSYTF
TRBJ2-5 TRBV9 NA TRBD2 TGTGCCAGCACCGGGGGGTCAGAAGAGACCCAGTACTTC CASTGGSEETQYF
TRBJ2-5 TRBV27 many NA TGTGCCAGCAGTTTATTTTGGGGACGAGAGCAGGAGACCCAGTACTTC CASSLFWGREQETQYF
TRBJ2-1 TRBV7-3 NA TRBD2 TGTGCCAGCAGCCCACCCTCGCGGGGGTTATACAATGAGCAGTTCTTC CASSPPSRGLYNEQFF
TRBJ2-5 TRBV3-1 NA NA TGTGCCAGCAGCTCACCGGGGCCGTCGTCCCAGTACTTC CASSSPGPSSQYF
TRBJ2-5 TRBV24-1 NA TRBD2 TGTGCCACCAGTTCGGGGGGGAGCCCTGAAGAGACCCAGTACTTC CATSSGGSPEETQYF
TRBJ2-5 TRBV19 NA NA TGTGCCAGTAGTATAGCCCAAAGGGGAGGTGAGACCCAGTACTTC CASSIAQRGGETQYF
TRBJ1-3 TRBV3-1 few NA TGTGCCAGCAGCCCTTCGGTGGACACCATATATTTT CASSPSVDTIYF